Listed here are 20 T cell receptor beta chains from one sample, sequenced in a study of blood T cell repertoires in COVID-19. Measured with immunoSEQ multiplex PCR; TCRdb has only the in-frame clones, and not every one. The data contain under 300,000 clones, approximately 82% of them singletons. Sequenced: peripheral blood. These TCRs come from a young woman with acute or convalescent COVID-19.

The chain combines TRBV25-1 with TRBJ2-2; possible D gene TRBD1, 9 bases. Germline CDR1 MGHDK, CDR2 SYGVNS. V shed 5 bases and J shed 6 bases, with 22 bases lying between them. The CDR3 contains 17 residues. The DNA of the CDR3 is TGTGCCAGCAGTACCCCCGGGGGGGGACAGGGTGCCGGGGAGCTGTTTTTT. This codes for CASSTPGGGQGAGELFF.

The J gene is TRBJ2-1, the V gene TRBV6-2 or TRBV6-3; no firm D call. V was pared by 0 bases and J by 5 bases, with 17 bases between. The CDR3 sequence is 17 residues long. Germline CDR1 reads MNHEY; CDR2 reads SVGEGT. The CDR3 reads CASSYSILAVRDNEQFF. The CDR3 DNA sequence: TGTGCCAGCAGTTACTCGATCCTGGCGGTTCGAGACAATGAGCAGTTCTTC.

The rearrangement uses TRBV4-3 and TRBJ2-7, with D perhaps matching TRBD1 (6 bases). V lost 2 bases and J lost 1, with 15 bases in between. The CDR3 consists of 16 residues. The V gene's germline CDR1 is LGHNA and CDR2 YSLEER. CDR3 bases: TGCGCCAGCAGCCAATCTCTGGGGACACCTTCCTACGAGCAGTACTTC. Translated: CASSQSLGTPSYEQYF.

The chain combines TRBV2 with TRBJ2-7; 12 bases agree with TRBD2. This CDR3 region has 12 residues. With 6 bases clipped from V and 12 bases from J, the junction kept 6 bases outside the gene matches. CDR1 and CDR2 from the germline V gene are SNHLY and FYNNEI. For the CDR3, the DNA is TGTGCCAGCAGCGGACTAGCGGGGAGGCCGTACTTC. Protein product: CASSGLAGRPYF.

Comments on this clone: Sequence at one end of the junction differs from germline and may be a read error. The CDR3 sequence: CASSLGQAYEQCF. CDR3 nucleotides: TGTGCCAGCAGCTTAGGGCAGGCCTACGAGCAGTGCTTC. The chain has TRBV11-3 and TRBJ2-7; D is ambiguous. This CDR3 contains 13 residues. Per the germline V gene, CDR1 is SGHNT and CDR2 is YENEEA.

Written as DNA, the CDR3 is TGTGCCAGTAGTATAGTGGGGCAGGGTAATTCACCCCTCCACTTT. Its protein is CASSIVGQGNSPLHF. V gene TRBV19 combines with J gene TRBJ1-6; tentative D call: TRBD1 (5 bases). The CDR3 sequence is 15 residues long. V dropped 1 base and J dropped 6 bases, with 10 bases sitting between them. The V gene's germline CDR1 is LNHDA and CDR2 SQIVND (reference sequence).

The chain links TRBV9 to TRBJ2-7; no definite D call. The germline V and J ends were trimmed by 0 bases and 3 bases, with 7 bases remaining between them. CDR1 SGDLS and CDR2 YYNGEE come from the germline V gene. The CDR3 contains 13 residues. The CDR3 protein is CASSVETDYEQYF. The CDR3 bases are TGTGCCAGCAGCGTAGAAACAGACTACGAGCAGTACTTC.

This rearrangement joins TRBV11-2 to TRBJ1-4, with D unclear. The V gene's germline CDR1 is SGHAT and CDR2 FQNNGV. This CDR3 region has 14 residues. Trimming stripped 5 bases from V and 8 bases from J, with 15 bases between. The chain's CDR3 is CASSPTGNNEKLFF. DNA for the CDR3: TGTGCCAGCAGCCCCACGGGGAATAACGAAAAACTGTTTTTT.

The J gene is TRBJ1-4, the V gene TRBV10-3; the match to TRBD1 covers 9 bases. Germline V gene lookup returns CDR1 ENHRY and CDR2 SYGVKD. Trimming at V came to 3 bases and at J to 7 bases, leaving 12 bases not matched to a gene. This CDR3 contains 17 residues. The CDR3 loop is CAISEVDHRDRVEKLFF. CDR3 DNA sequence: TGTGCCATCAGTGAAGTCGACCACCGGGACAGGGTTGAAAAACTGTTTTTT.

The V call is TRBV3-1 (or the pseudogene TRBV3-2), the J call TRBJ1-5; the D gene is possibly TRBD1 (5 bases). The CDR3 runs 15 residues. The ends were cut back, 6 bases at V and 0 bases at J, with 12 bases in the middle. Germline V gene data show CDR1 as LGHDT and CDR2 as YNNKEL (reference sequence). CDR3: CASSADRYSNQPQHF. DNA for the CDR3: TGTGCCAGCAGTGCCGACAGATATAGCAATCAGCCCCAGCATTTT.

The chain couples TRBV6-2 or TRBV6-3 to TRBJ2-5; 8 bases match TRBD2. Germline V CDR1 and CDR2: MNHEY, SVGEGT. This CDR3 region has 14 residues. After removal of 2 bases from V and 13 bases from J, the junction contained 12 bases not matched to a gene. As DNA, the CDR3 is TGTGCCAGCAGTTACGAGGGACTAGTGACGGAGCGGTACTTC. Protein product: CASSYEGLVTERYF.

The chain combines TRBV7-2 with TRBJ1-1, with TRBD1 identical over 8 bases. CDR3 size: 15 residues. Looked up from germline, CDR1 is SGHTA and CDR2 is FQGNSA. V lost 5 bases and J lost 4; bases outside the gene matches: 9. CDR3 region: CASSPRQGWGTEAFF. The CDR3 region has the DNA TGTGCCAGCAGCCCAAGACAGGGGTGGGGCACTGAAGCTTTCTTT. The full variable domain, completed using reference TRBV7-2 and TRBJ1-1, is GAGVSQSPSNKVTEKGKDVELRCDPISGHTALYWYRQSLGQGLEFLIYFQGNSAPDKSGLPSDRFSAERTGGSVSTLTIQRTQQEDSAVYLCASSPRQGWGTEAFFGQGTRLTVV.

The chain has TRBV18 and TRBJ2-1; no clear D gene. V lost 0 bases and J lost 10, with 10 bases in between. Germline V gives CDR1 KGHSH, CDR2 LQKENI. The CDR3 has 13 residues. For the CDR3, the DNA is TGTGCCAGCTCACCACCGGGCTTTGGGGAGCAGTTCTTC. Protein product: CASSPPGFGEQFF.

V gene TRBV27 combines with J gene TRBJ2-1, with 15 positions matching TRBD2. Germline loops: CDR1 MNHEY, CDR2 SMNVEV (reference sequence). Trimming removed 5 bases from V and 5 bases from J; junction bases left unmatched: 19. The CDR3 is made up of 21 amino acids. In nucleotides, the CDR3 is TGTGCCAGCAGTCCCAACGCCGGACTAGCGGGAGGGCCCGGGGCCGACAATGAGCAGTTCTTC. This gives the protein CASSPNAGLAGGPGADNEQFF.

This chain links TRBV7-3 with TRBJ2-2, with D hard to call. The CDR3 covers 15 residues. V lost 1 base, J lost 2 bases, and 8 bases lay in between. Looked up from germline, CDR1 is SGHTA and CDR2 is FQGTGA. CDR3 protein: CASSLMAVNTGELFF. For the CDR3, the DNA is TGTGCCAGCAGCTTAATGGCTGTTAACACCGGGGAGCTGTTTTTT.

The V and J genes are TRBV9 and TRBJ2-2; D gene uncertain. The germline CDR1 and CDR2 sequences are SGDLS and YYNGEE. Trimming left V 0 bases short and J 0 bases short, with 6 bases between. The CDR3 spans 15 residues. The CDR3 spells CASSVASTNTGELFF. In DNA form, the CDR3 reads TGTGCCAGCAGCGTAGCCTCTACGAACACCGGGGAGCTGTTTTTT.

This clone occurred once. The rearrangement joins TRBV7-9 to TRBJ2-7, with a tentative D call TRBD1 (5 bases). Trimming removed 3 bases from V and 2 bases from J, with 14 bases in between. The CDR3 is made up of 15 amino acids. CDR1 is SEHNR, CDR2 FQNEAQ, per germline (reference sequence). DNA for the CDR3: TGTGCCAGCAGCTTGGGGCTGCCAAATGCCTACGAGCAGTACTTC. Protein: CASSLGLPNAYEQYF.

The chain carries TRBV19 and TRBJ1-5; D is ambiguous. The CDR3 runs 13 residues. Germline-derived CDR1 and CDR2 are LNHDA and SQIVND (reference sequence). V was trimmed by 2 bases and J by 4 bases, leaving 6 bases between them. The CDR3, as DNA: TGTGCCAGTAGTATAATTGAGAATCAGCCCCAGCATTTT. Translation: CASSIIENQPQHF.

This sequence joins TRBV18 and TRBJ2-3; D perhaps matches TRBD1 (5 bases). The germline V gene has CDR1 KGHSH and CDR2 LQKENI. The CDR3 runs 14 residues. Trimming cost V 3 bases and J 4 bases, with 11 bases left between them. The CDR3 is CASSPRVSADTQYF. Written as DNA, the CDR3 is TGTGCCAGCTCACCCAGGGTTTCAGCAGATACGCAGTATTTT.

The CDR3 spells CASSQELSREDSYEQYF. DNA for the CDR3: TGCGCCAGCAGCCAAGAGCTCTCGCGGGAGGACTCCTACGAGCAGTACTTC. The genes are TRBV4-1 and TRBJ2-7; 8 nucleotides line up with TRBD2. Germline V gene data show CDR1 as MGHRA and CDR2 as YSYEKL. Germline trimming cut 0 bases from V and 0 bases from J; bases unmatched to any gene: 7. The CDR3 consists of 17 residues.